This T cell receptor (beta chain) emerged from a study of cytomegalovirus exposure and HLA in healthy donors. Germline V gives CDR1 MGHRA, CDR2 YSYEKL. With 0 bases clipped from V and 5 bases from J, the junction kept 5 bases outside the gene matches. The CDR3 sequence is 16 residues long. This clone was detected a few times. PCR used 60 Vbeta primers and 13 Jbeta primers. Assay used: immunoSEQ multiplex PCR; TCRdb lists only in-frame clones, some missing. The repertoire holds roughly 150,000 clones, with around 73% as singletons. This TCR was sampled from a male donor in good health and CMV-seronegative. Sequenced: PBMCs. The chain uses TRBV4-1 and TRBJ1-5; 9 nucleotides line up with TRBD1. The CDR3, as DNA: TGCGCCAGCAGCCAAGATATGGGACAGGGCTATCAGCCCCAGCATTTT. This encodes CASSQDMGQGYQPQHF.